This entry concerns a single T cell receptor beta chain. The data are from a study of blood T cell repertoires in COVID-19. The wider study: Specimens from acute and convalescent COVID-19 originated in the United States, Italy and Spain. T cells, B-cell-depleted T cells, or PBMCs supplied cDNA or gDNA.

Per the original methods: Amplification of reference gene primers was used by the study to estimate nucleated cell counts. The repertoire was sequenced with immunoSEQ multiplex PCR; TCRdb's copy has only in-frame clones and lacks some. V, J and clone size reflect that table, while D and trimming were determined from the DNA. The data show about 74,000 clones, 90% seen once. The CDR3 has 14 amino acids. The germline CDR1 and CDR2 sequences are SGHNT and YYREEE (reference sequence). V was trimmed by 2 bases and J by 4 bases, leaving 11 bases between them. The clonotype originates from a human donor in a cohort sampled during active COVID-19. What was sequenced was peripheral blood. This chain uses TRBV5-4 with TRBJ2-3, with D hard to call. The CDR3 nucleotides are TGTGCCAGCAGCTTTAGGCAGGTGCCAGATACGCAGTATTTT. Its protein is CASSFRQVPDTQYF.